The source of this TCR beta chain is a study of glioma-infiltrating T cells (TCRdb year 2016). For the study in its entirety: The study sequenced TCR alpha- and beta-chain repertoires from glioma tissue, from non-neoplastic brain tissue and from matched peripheral blood mononuclear cells. The paired cohort comprised three low-grade glioma patients, 8 or 9 primary glioblastoma patients and three non-glioma patients contributing non-neoplastic brain tissue. To gauge divergence between tissue and blood T-cell populations, every tissue-infiltrating repertoire was compared against the peripheral blood repertoire from the same patient. What the work shows at the level of the full study, not this receptor alone: Only a very small number of CDR3 sequences turned up in both tissue and blood, a result put down to high CDR3 diversity combined with limited sampling. Group comparisons were based on small numbers of patients: three non-neoplastic, three low-grade glioma and several glioblastoma patients. VJ-independent divergence between tissue and blood was lower than expected in non-neoplastic patients but higher than expected in all gliomas, particularly low-grade gliomas.

The iRepertoire nested amplicon-rescue multiplex PCR (arm-PCR) platform was used to amplify TCR alpha and beta CDR3 regions from RNA. For one-step reverse transcription and amplification, roughly 90-450 ng of tissue mRNA or PBMC total RNA was used as input. Following bead purification, Illumina adapters were added by a secondary multiplex PCR, and the libraries were gel-purified between 200 and 400 bp. The libraries contained internal 6-nucleotide barcodes that were used for demultiplexing. Sequencing of libraries was performed on an Illumina MiSeq with 2x220 or 2x250 nucleotide paired-end reads. For the original study's pipeline: Paired reads were merged using FLASH 1.2.11 and were aligned to the GRCh37 human genome using BWA-MEM, after which TRA and TRB reads were extracted. For V and J assignment, an IMGT-derived reference of cassette sequences and CDR3 motifs that included pseudogenes was used. Three-frame translation of reads was performed, and productive CDR3s were defined as those with a C...FGXG motif and no stop codons. Clonotypes were defined as unique combinations of V-J cassette pair and CDR3 amino acid sequence. Hamming distance filtering was applied to reads, with thresholds set by the sequence error rate of each sample in mapped regions. The public reads were quality trimmed at Q25 with fastp and then assembled into clones with MiXCR by TCRdb, keeping productive beta chains. Entries that share a CDR3 protein sequence are merged under the most common genes and DNA. In this record, the V and J calls reflect TCRdb's handling and not the investigators' own analysis. The sample table holds around 99,000 distinct CDR3 sequences, of which less than 30% were seen once. The ten top clones hold 35% of the sample.

Trimming at the junction amounts to 1 base on V and 4 bases on J, and the germline ends lie 8 bases apart. The CDR3 runs 14 residues from the cysteine to the phenylalanine. Solely the CDR3 DNA is kept, with 42 bases framed from the first base. Looking up the germline V gene (reference sequence) yields CDR1 SEHNR and CDR2 FQNEAQ. Many counts were recorded for this clonotype. The clone's antigen remains unknown. The record has no base qualities; no much larger clone is one base away. The chain employs TRBV7-9 and TRBJ2-1; TRBD2 is a weak D gene call, 5 bases matching. Sequenced material: glioma tissue, nonneoplastic brain tissue, or PBMCs (not recorded which). The TCR originated in a human donor with low-grade glioma or glioblastoma, undergoing nonglioma brain surgery, or in good health (not recorded which). The CDR3 protein sequence reads: CASSLVGEYNEQFF. The nucleotide sequence reads as follows: TGTGCCAGCAGCTTAGTCGGGGAATACAATGAGCAGTTCTTC.